This T cell receptor (beta chain) derives from a study of molecular identifiers for immune sequencing clone quantification. Study information: Replicate RNA came from around 18,000 or 91,000 naive CD8 cells and was split five ways, and four parts were sequenced. Findings and caveats of the study: Barcode collisions between identical TCR molecules could shrink estimates of highly expanded clone sizes. Over 98% of effector molecules, yet under 1% of naive-cell molecules, were held by clones above 20 RNA copies. Researchers reportedly could pick up spiked Jurkat TCR RNA from one cell mixed into some 1 million naive cells.

Comment on this clonotype: Its specificity is not known. This may come from a read error, since a much larger clone is one base off.

MiXCR, applied by TCRdb to the PCR reads, yields one record per CDR3 protein. The table records hundreds of thousands of distinct CDR3 sequences, about a fifth of them present only once. CDR3 length equals 18 residues. The V gene's germline CDR1 is LNHDA and CDR2 SQIVND (reference sequence). This clonotype was sampled from a human donor in good health. Some libraries in this study had Jurkat cell RNA spiked in. The sequenced sample was naive CD8+ T cells from blood, with Jurkat cell RNA spiked in. Sample subset: FACS-sorted CD8+CD4-CCR7+CD45RA+ naive T cells. The chain recombines TRBV19 with TRBJ1-5; D gene uncertain. The DNA for the CDR3 is TGTGCCAGTAGTTCGATAGACACGATGCTATATAGCAATCGGCCCCAGCATTTT. It translates to CASSSIDTMLYSNRPQHF.